One and the same sample provided the 21 T cell receptor beta chains below, sequenced in a study of blood T cell repertoires in COVID-19. Assay: immunoSEQ multiplex PCR; the TCRdb copy retains only in-frame clones and omits some. The sample has approximately 170,000 clones; approximately 80% are singletons. The sequencing input was peripheral blood. All receptors come from a woman between 50 and 59 years old with acute or convalescent COVID-19.

The chain carries TRBV3-1 (or the pseudogene TRBV3-2) and TRBJ2-1; 7 bases line up with TRBD1. V was pared by 4 bases and J by 11 bases, with 8 bases of the junction left unmatched. Germline V gene data show CDR1 as LGHDT and CDR2 as YNNKEL (reference sequence). The CDR3 has 13 amino acids. CDR3: CASSRTPGGKQFF. In nucleotides, the CDR3 is TGTGCCAGCAGCCGAACGCCAGGGGGTAAGCAGTTCTTC.

The sample holds one count of this clone. The J gene is TRBJ1-6, the V gene TRBV2; tentative D call: TRBD1 (6 bases). V gave up 5 bases and J gave up 5 bases, with 13 bases separating them. Germline V CDR1 and CDR2: SNHLY, FYNNEI. This CDR3 spans 15 amino acids. In DNA form, the CDR3 reads TGTGCCAGCAGTCCCTGGGACACAGATAATTCACCCCTCCACTTT. Translating gives CASSPWDTDNSPLHF.

The chain links TRBV7-8 to TRBJ2-5; weak D call: TRBD2 (6 bases). The CDR3 loop spans 18 amino acids. V lost 5 bases to trimming and J lost 5 bases, with 27 bases between them. The germline gives CDR1 SGHVS, CDR2 FQNEAQ. CDR3 loop: CASSRVSRGTGTEETQYF. The CDR3 region has the DNA TGTGCCAGCAGCCGAGTTTCTCGGGGGACCGGGACTGAGGAGACCCAGTACTTC. Full variable domain (missing parts from reference TRBV7-8 and TRBJ2-5): GAGVSQSPRYKVAKRGQDVALRCDPISGHVSLFWYQQALGQGPEFLTYFQNEAQLDKSGLPSDRFFAERPEGSVSTLKIQRTQQEDSAVYLCASSRVSRGTGTEETQYFGPGTRLLVL.

V and J are TRBV28 and TRBJ1-3; D unresolved. Trimming left V 3 bases short and J 3 bases short, with 9 bases between. The germline V gene encodes CDR1 MDHEN and CDR2 SYDVKM. This CDR3 is 14 amino acids long. For the CDR3, the DNA is TGTGCCAGCAGTTTCCCGCTAAGTGGAAACACCATATATTTT. Encoded protein: CASSFPLSGNTIYF. Drawing the rest from reference TRBV28 and TRBJ1-3, the complete variable domain is DVKVTQSSRYLVKRTGEKVFLECVQDMDHENMFWYRQDPGLGLRLIYFSYDVKMKEKGDIPEGYSVSREKKERFSLILESASTNQTSMYLCASSFPLSGNTIYFGEGSWLTVV.

The chain carries TRBV4-1 and TRBJ2-3; possible D gene TRBD2, 6 bases. The CDR3 is 15 amino acids. With 0 bases removed from V and 9 bases from J, the gap between germline ends came to 16 bases. Germline V gene lookup returns CDR1 MGHRA and CDR2 YSYEKL. The CDR3: CASSQDRAGLYTQYF. The CDR3 DNA sequence: TGCGCCAGCAGCCAAGATCGGGCGGGGCTTTACACGCAGTATTTT.

This chain uses TRBV25-1 with TRBJ2-1, with 11 bases aligning to TRBD2. V gave up 5 bases and J gave up 6 bases; unmatched junction bases: 6. Germline lookup yields CDR1 MGHDK and CDR2 SYGVNS. This CDR3 has 15 residues. CDR3 loop: CASSKGSGGANEQFF. Written as DNA, the CDR3 is TGTGCCAGCAGTAAAGGTAGCGGGGGGGCCAATGAGCAGTTCTTC. Full variable domain (remainder filled in from reference TRBV25-1 and TRBJ2-1): EADIYQTPRYLVIGTGKKITLECSQTMGHDKMYWYQQDPGMELHLIHYSYGVNSTEKGDLSSESTVSRIRTEHFPLTLESARPSHTSQYLCASSKGSGGANEQFFGPGTRLTVL.

J is TRBJ1-1 and V is TRBV28; maybe TRBD1 (6 bases). V gave up 5 bases and J gave up 2 bases, with 15 bases separating them. The CDR3 has 15 residues. Germline assignment: CDR1 MDHEN and CDR2 SYDVKM. CDR3 loop: CASSRTVTFNTEAFF. CDR3 in DNA: TGTGCCAGCAGTCGGACAGTGACTTTCAACACTGAAGCTTTCTTT.

In its sample, this clone was seen a few times. The genes are TRBV19 and TRBJ2-7; D possibly corresponds to TRBD1 (6 bases). This CDR3 comprises 15 residues. Germline V lookup: CDR1 LNHDA, CDR2 SQIVND (reference sequence). V shed 3 bases and J shed 4 bases, with 16 bases lying between them. The CDR3 region has the DNA TGTGCCAGTAGTATGCGGCAGGGGACCTCATACGAGCAGTACTTC. This codes for CASSMRQGTSYEQYF.

V is TRBV19 and J is TRBJ2-1; 12 positions agree with TRBD1. The germline V gene has CDR1 LNHDA and CDR2 SQIVND (reference sequence). Trimming removed 6 bases from V and 4 bases from J; junction bases left unmatched: 13. CDR3 length: 18 residues. CDR3 bases: TGTGCCAGTAGCCTCCCCCCGGGACAGGGGGCTCGTTACAATGAGCAGTTCTTC. Translated: CASSLPPGQGARYNEQFF. The whole variable domain, remainder taken from reference TRBV19 and TRBJ2-1, is DGGITQSPKYLFRKEGQNVTLSCEQNLNHDAMYWYRQDPGQGLRLIYYSQIVNDFQKGDIAEGYSVSREKKESFPLTVTSAQKNPTAFYLCASSLPPGQGARYNEQFFGPGTRLTVL.

The chain carries TRBV6-6 and TRBJ2-1, with 9 bases lining up with TRBD2. Losses at the gene ends were 5 bases for V and 2 bases for J; bases not matched to a gene: 13. The CDR3 is made up of 18 amino acids. CDR1 and CDR2 from the germline V gene are MNHNY and SVGAGI (reference sequence). The CDR3, as DNA: TGTGCCAGCAGTCCTCGACGCGGTGGCGGGAGGGCCTACAATGAGCAGTTCTTC. This gives the protein CASSPRRGGGRAYNEQFF.

This clone was counted only a few times. The rearrangement uses TRBV9 and TRBJ1-6; D uncertain. Germline V lookup: CDR1 SGDLS, CDR2 YYNGEE. V gave up 6 bases and J gave up 7 bases, with 17 bases separating them. The CDR3 runs to 15 residues. CDR3 sequence (DNA): TGTGCCAGCAACCTGGACGAGCGGCGAAATTCACCCCTCCACTTT. Encoded protein: CASNLDERRNSPLHF.

The V call is TRBV3-1 (or the pseudogene TRBV3-2), the J call TRBJ2-2; TRBD1 agrees at 7 bases. This CDR3 is built from 15 residues. V lost 3 bases, J lost 6 bases, and 7 bases stayed unmatched. From germline, CDR1 is LGHDT and CDR2 YNNKEL (reference sequence). Here the CDR3 reads CASSQAGTAPGELFF. The CDR3 DNA sequence: TGTGCCAGCAGCCAGGCCGGGACAGCGCCCGGGGAGCTGTTTTTT.

V and J are TRBV5-5 and TRBJ1-4; possibly TRBD1 for D (5 bases). CDR1 is SGHKS and CDR2 is YYEKEE in the germline V gene (reference sequence). This CDR3 region has 15 residues. V lost 4 bases and J 1 base, leaving 11 bases between the germline ends. CDR3 DNA sequence: TGTGCCAGCAGCCTCCTTCAGGGAACTAATGAAAAACTGTTTTTT. Amino acid sequence: CASSLLQGTNEKLFF.

The CDR3 reads CASSLAGATNQPQHF. In DNA, the CDR3 is TGTGCCAGCAGCTTAGCGGGGGCTACCAATCAGCCCCAGCATTTT. The chain carries TRBV7-8 and TRBJ1-5, with D perhaps matching TRBD1 (6 bases). Between the trimmed V and J ends, which lost 0 bases and 3 bases, there was a span of 9 bases. Germline lookup yields CDR1 SGHVS and CDR2 FQNEAQ. The CDR3 consists of 15 residues.

The V and J genes are TRBV7-8 and TRBJ2-2; D remains ambiguous. Trimming shortened V by 8 bases and J by 6 bases, and 22 bases separated the two germline ends. CDR1 and CDR2 (germline): SGHVS, FQNEAQ. CDR3 length equals 16 residues. CDR3 DNA sequence: TGTGCCAGCCGAGATAACATACAGCTGAAGGCCGGGGAGCTGTTTTTT. Protein product: CASRDNIQLKAGELFF.

Here the CDR3 DNA reads TGTGCCATCAGTGACAGACAGGGGGGAAACACTGAAGCTTTCTTT. Protein product: CAISDRQGGNTEAFF. The genes are TRBV10-3 and TRBJ1-1; 9 nucleotides line up with TRBD1. V shed 3 bases and J 2 bases; nucleotides not matched to a gene: 4. From germline, CDR1 is ENHRY and CDR2 SYGVKD. This CDR3 has 15 residues.

The chain joins TRBV27 to TRBJ1-5, with D possibly matching TRBD1 (6 bases). The V end was cut by 3 bases, the J end by 3 bases, with 18 bases between. Germline CDR1 and CDR2: MNHEY and SMNVEV (reference sequence). This CDR3 is 17 amino acids long. The CDR3 DNA is TGTGCCAGCAGTTTCTGGCAGGGGTTGGGGAACAATCAGCCCCAGCATTTT. Translated: CASSFWQGLGNNQPQHF.

V and J are TRBV12-3 or TRBV12-4 and TRBJ1-6; TRBD1 might be the D (6 bases). CDR3 length: 13 residues. V shed 5 bases and J shed 10 bases, with 12 bases lying between them. The DNA for the CDR3 is TGTGCCAGCAGTGAGGGGGTGAGATCACCCCTCCACTTT. Its protein product is CASSEGVRSPLHF.

The gene calls are TRBV4-2 and TRBJ1-6, with D tentatively TRBD1 (5 bases). Germline V gene lookup returns CDR1 LGHNA and CDR2 YNFKEQ. The CDR3 is 15 amino acids. Between the trimmed V and J ends, which lost 1 base and 5 bases, there was a span of 9 bases. The CDR3 loop reads CASSQGKGNNSPLHF. As DNA, the CDR3 is TGTGCCAGCAGCCAAGGCAAGGGGAATAATTCACCCCTCCACTTT.

The rearrangement joins TRBV5-6 to TRBJ2-7; 14 bases match TRBD2. The V gene's germline CDR1 is SGHDT and CDR2 YYEEEE. There are 17 residues in the CDR3. V lost 4 bases to trimming and J lost 0 bases; unmatched junction nucleotides: 6. DNA of the CDR3: TGTGCCAGCAGCCCACTAGGGACTAGCGGGAGCTCCTACGAGCAGTACTTC. Protein sequence: CASSPLGTSGSSYEQYF.

The CDR3 DNA is TGTGCCAGCAGCCCACGTCTGACAGGGATACTAAACTATGGCTACACCTTC. This sequence encodes CASSPRLTGILNYGYTF. The V and J genes are TRBV7-2 and TRBJ1-2; 7 bases agree with TRBD1. V lost 5 bases, J lost 2 bases, and 14 bases stayed unmatched. CDR3 length: 17 amino acids. The germline V gene has CDR1 SGHTA and CDR2 FQGNSA.